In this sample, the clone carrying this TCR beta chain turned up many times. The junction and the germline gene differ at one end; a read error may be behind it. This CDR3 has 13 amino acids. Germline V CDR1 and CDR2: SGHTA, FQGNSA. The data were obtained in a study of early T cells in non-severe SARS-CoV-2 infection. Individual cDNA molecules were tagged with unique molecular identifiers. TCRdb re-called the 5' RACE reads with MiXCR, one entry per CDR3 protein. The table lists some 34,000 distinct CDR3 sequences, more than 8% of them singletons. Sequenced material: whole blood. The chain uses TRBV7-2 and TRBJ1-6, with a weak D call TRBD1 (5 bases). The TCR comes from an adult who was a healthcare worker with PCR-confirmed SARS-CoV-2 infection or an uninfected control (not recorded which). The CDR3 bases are TGTGCCAGCAGCTCCCGGGACCCTTCACCACTCCACTTT. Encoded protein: CASSSRDPSPLHF.